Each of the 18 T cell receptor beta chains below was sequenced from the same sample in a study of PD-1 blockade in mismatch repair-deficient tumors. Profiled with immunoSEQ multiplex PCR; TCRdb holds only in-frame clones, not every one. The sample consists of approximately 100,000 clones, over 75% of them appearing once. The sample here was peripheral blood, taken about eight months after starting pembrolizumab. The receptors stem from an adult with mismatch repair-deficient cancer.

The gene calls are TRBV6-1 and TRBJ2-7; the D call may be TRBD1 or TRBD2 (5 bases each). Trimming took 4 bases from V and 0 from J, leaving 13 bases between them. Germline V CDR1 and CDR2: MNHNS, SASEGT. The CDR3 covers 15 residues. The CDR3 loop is CASSVSGRSSYEQYF. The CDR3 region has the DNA TGTGCCAGCAGTGTCTCGGGACGGTCCTCCTACGAGCAGTACTTC.

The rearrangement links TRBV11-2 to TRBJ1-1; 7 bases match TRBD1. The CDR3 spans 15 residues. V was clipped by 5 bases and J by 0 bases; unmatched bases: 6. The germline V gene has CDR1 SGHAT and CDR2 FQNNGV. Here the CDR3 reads CASSPWDSLNTEAFF. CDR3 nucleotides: TGTGCCAGCAGCCCATGGGACAGCCTGAACACTGAAGCTTTCTTT.

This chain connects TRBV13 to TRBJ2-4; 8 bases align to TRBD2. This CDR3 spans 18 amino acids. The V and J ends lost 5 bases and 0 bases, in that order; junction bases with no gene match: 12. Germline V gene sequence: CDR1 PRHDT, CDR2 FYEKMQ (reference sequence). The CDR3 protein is CASSPPGGRNLAKNIQYF. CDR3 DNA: TGTGCCAGCAGCCCACCGGGCGGGAGGAACCTAGCCAAAAACATTCAGTACTTC.

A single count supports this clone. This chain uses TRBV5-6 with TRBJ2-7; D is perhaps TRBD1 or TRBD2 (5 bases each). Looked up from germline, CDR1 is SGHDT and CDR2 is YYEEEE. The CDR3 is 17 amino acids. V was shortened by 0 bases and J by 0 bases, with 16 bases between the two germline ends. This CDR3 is CASSLAGVGTSSYEQYF. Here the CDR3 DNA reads TGTGCCAGCAGCTTGGCTGGAGTAGGGACGAGCTCCTACGAGCAGTACTTC.

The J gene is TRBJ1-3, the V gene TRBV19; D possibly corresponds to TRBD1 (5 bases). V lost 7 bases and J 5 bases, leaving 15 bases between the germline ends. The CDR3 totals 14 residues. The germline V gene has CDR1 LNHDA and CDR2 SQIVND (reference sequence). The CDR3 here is CASTLRDPRNTIYF. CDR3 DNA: TGTGCCAGTACCCTCAGGGACCCGAGAAACACCATATATTTT.

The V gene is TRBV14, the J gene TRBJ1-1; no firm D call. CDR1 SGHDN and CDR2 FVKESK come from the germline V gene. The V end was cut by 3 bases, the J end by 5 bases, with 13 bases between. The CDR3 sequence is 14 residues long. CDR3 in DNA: TGTGCCAGCAGCCAGGGATCTTTGTGGACTGAAGCTTTCTTT. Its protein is CASSQGSLWTEAFF.

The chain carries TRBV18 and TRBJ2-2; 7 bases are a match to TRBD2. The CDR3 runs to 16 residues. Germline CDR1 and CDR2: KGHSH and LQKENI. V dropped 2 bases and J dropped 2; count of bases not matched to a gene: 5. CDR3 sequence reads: CASSPNGGSNTGELFF. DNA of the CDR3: TGTGCCAGCTCACCAAACGGCGGGAGCAACACCGGGGAGCTGTTTTTT.

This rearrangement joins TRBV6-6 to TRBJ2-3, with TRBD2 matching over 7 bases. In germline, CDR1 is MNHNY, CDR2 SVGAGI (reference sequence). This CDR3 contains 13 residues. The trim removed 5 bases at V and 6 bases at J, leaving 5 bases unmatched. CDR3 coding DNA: TGTGCCAGCAGTGGGGAGGGCGTGGATACGCAGTATTTT. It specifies CASSGEGVDTQYF.

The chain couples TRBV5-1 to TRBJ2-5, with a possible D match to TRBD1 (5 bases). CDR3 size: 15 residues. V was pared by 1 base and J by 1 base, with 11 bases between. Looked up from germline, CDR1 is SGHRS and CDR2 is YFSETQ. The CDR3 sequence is CASSLRGQPQETQYF. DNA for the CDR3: TGCGCCAGCAGCTTGCGAGGACAACCCCAAGAGACCCAGTACTTC.

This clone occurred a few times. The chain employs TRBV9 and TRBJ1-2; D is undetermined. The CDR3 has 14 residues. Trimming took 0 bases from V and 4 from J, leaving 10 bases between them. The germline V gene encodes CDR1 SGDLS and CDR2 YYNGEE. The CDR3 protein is CASSVGGRSYGYTF. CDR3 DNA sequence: TGTGCCAGCAGCGTAGGAGGACGGAGCTATGGCTACACCTTC. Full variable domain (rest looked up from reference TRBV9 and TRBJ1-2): DSGVTQTPKHLITATGQRVTLRCSPRSGDLSVYWYQQSLDQGLQFLIQYYNGEERAKGNILERFSAQQFPDLHSELNLSSLELGDSALYFCASSVGGRSYGYTFGSGTRLTVV.

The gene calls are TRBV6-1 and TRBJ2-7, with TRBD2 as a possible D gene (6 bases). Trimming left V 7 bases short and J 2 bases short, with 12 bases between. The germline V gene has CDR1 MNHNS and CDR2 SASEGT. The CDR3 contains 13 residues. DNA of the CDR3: TGTGCCAGCACCCCGCGGGATGCCTACGAGCAGTACTTC. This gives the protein CASTPRDAYEQYF.

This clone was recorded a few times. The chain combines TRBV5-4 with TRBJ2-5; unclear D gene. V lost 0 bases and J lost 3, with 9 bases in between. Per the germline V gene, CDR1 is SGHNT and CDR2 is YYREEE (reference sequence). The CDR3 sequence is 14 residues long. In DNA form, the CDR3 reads TGTGCCAGCAGCTTGGGGAGTCTAGAAGAGACCCAGTACTTC. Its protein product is CASSLGSLEETQYF.

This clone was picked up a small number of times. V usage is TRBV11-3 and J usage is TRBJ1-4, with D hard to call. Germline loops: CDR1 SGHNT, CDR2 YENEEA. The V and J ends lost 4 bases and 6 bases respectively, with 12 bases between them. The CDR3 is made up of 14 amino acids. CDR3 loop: CASSSRRVDEKLFF. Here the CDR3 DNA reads TGTGCCAGCAGCTCGAGGAGAGTCGATGAAAAACTGTTTTTT.

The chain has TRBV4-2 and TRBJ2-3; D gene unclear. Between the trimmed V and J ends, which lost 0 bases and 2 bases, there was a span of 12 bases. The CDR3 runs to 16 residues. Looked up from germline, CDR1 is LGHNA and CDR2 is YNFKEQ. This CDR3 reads CASSQESLALTDTQYF. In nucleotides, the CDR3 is TGTGCCAGCAGCCAAGAGAGTCTCGCCCTCACAGATACGCAGTATTTT.

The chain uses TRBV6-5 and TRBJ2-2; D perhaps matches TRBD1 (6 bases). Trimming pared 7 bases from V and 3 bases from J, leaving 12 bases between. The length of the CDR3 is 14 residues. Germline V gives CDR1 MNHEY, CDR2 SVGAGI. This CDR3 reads CASIRTAYTGELFF. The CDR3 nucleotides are TGTGCCAGCATTCGGACAGCGTACACCGGGGAGCTGTTTTTT.

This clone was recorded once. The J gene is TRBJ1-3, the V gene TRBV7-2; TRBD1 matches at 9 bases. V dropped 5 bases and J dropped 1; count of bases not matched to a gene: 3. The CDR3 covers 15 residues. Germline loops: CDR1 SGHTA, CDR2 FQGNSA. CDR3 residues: CASSLDRGSGNTIYF. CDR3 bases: TGTGCCAGCAGCCTGGACAGGGGTTCTGGAAACACCATATATTTT.

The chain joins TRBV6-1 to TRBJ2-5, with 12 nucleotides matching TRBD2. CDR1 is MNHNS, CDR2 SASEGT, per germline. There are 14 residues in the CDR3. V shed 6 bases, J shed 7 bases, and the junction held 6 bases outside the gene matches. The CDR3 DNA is TGTGCCAGCAGGCTAGCGGGAGGGTACGGGACCCAGTACTTC. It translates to CASRLAGGYGTQYF.

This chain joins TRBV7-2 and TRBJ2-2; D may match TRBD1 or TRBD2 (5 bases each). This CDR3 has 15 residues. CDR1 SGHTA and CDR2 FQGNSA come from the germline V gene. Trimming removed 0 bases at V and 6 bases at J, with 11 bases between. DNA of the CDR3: TGTGCCAGCAGCTTAGCCGGGGCGTCTGCCGGGGAGCTGTTTTTT. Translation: CASSLAGASAGELFF.